The following is a T cell receptor beta chain sequence with its context. Its antigen is as yet unknown. V shed 1 base and J 0 bases; nucleotides not matched to a gene: 7. Per the germline V gene, CDR1 is SGHNT and CDR2 is YYREEE (reference sequence). The CDR3 has 16 residues. This specimen comes from a study of OX40 agonist ivuxolimab in advanced cancers. Looking at the study overall: Patients treated during dose escalation were battling hepatocellular carcinoma, melanoma, renal cell or head and neck cancer.

Findings and limits, study-wide: Among the lowest peripheral clonal expansion occurred in 0.1-3.0 mg/kg partial responders.

Sequenced by immunoSEQ multiplex PCR; TCRdb stores in-frame clones only, minus some. The sample lists about 87,000 clones, approximately 82% seen once, with over 0.7% in the top ten. Individuals having autoimmune disease history or systemic immunosuppression were not enrolled. The source was CD4+ or CD8+ T cells sorted from blood, collected in a trial of the OX40 agonist ivuxolimab. The clonotype was recovered from an adult with an advanced solid tumor such as melanoma, head and neck, liver or kidney cancer. This rearrangement joins TRBV5-4 to TRBJ2-7; 7 bases match TRBD2. The CDR3 bases are TGTGCCAGCAGCTTGATCGGTAGCGGGTGCTCCTACGAGCAGTACTTC. It codes for CASSLIGSGCSYEQYF.